This T cell receptor (beta chain) was sequenced in a study of blood T cells in healthy people across ages. Study in general: About one barcoded beta molecule per two T cells was the capture yield of template switching.

The V gene's germline CDR1 is LGHNA and CDR2 YSLEER. The CDR3 consists of 16 residues. The junction had 6 bases not matched to a gene; V was cut back by 1 base and J by 4 bases. Study outcomes and limitations: Investigators treated diversity estimates from one million T cells as underestimates.

This clonotype was counted between two and nine times. Its antigen is as yet unknown. Alongside a J-beta primer mix, a sample-barcoded 5' primer served in a second PCR lasting about 6 to 12 cycles. Through a template-switch adaptor with 12 random nucleotides, each cDNA molecule received a tag. Using its own MiXCR run on the 5' RACE reads, TCRdb lists one record per CDR3 protein. The sample contains around 1.1 million distinct CDR3 sequences, 35% to 45% of which appear only once. What was sequenced was blood. The sequence derives from a man between 18 and 35 years old in good health. The chain carries TRBV4-3 and TRBJ2-3; 9 nucleotides line up with TRBD2. The CDR3 protein is CASSQAWTSAPDTQYF. The CDR3 DNA follows: TGCGCCAGCAGCCAAGCCTGGACTAGCGCCCCAGATACGCAGTATTTT.